This T cell receptor (beta chain) comes out of a study of T cells in Graves' hyperthyroidism and ophthalmopathy. Study context: Peripheral blood collection took place at initial diagnosis, before any treatment. Findings of the study overall: Ophthalmopathy and stable hyperthyroidism were separated by a 13 V-J model. Prediction of ophthalmopathy progression came a median roughly 7.1 months pre-onset.

To note about this clonotype: Its antigen remains unknown.

It was RNA transcripts that yielded the amplified TCR beta CDR3 regions. The HTBI set primed first-round TCR CDR3 RT-PCR. TCRdb processed the multiplex PCR reads anew with MiXCR; each CDR3 protein has one entry. The sample carries hundreds of thousands of distinct CDR3 sequences, around 20% recorded once. Lactation, pregnancy, other autoimmune disease or uncontrolled infection excluded patients. J lost 9 bases, V lost 4 bases, and 8 bases had no gene match. The CDR3 runs to 15 residues. Germline-derived CDR1 and CDR2 are LGHDT and YNNKEL (reference sequence). The sequencing sample was made of blood. This chain links TRBV3-1 with TRBJ2-1, with 11 bases matching TRBD2. This clonotype was sampled from a young man with Graves' ophthalmopathy. In nucleotides, the CDR3 is TGTGCCAGCAGCCCGTTAGCGGGAGGGCCTGGTGAGCAGTTCTTC. Translating it yields CASSPLAGGPGEQFF.